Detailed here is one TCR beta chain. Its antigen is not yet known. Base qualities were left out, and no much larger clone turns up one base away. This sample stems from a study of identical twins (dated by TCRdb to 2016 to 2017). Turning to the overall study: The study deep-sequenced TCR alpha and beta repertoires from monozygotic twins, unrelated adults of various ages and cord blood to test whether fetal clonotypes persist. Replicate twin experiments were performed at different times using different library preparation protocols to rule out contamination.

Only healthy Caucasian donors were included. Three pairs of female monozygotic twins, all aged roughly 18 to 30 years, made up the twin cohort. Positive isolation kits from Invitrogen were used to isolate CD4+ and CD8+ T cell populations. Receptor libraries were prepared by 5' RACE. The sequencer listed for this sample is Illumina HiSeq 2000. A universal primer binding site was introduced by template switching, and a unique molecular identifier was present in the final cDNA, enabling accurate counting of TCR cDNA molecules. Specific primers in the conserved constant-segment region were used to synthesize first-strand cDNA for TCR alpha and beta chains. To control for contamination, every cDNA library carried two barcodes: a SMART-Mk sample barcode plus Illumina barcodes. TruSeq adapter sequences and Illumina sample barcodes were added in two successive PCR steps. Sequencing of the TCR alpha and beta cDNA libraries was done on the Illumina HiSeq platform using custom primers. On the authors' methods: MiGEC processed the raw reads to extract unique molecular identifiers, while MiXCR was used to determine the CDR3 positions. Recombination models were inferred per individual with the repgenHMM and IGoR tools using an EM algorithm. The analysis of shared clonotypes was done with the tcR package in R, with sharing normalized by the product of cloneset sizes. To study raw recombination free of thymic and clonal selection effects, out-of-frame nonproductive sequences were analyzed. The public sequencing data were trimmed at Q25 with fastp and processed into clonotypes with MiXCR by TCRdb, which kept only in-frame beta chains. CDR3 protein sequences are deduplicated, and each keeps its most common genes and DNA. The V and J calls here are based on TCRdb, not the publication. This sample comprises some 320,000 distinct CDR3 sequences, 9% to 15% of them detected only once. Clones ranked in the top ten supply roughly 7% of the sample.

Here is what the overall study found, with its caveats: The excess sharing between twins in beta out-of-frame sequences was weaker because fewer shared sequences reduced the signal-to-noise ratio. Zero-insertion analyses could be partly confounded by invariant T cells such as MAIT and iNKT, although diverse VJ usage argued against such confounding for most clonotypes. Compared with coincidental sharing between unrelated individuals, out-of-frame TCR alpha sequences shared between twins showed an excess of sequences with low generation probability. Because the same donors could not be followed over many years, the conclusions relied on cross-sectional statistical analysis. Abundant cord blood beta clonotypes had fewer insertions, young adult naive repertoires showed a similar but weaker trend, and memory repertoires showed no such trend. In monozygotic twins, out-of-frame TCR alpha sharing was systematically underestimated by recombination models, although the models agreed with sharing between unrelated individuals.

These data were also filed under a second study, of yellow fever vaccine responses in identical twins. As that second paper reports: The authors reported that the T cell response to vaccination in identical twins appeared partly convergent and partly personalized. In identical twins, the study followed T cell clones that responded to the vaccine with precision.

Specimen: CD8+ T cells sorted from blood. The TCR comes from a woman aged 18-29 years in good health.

The sequence in DNA is TGTGCCAGCACTGACACCTTGAGAGATACGCAGTATTTT. Protein translation: CASTDTLRDTQYF. This chain is built from TRBV6-1 and TRBJ2-3; a confident D gene designation cannot be given. Based on the germline V gene, the CDR1 and CDR2 sequences are MNHNS and SASEGT. The V and J ends are trimmed by 7 bases and 5 bases, leaving 13 bases between them. Reading from cysteine to phenylalanine, the CDR3 counts 13 amino acids. The DNA shown is the 39-base CDR3, in frame from base 1.